A selection of T cell receptor beta chains follows, all from one sample in a study of T cells in Graves' hyperthyroidism and ophthalmopathy. TCRdb used MiXCR to reprocess the multiplex PCR reads, holding one entry per CDR3 protein. The sample records 50,000 to 60,000 distinct CDR3 sequences, roughly half being singletons. Sequences were obtained from blood. Receptors originate from a woman in her fifties or sixties with Graves' ophthalmopathy. The CDR3 runs from the conserved cysteine through the conserved F or W. A D gene is named only where the DNA matches it firmly. Expanded clones get a size class; other rows say once, few or many, or leave the size out.

v_gene	j_gene	abundance	d_gene	CDR3aa	CDR3nt
TRBV7-3	TRBJ1-6	.	.	CASSLKRALHF	TGTGCCAGCAGCTTAAAACGGGCACTCCACTTT
TRBV7-9	TRBJ2-3	many	TRBD2	CASSSPTLTLLAGLYTQYF	TGTGCCAGCAGCTCCCCCACCCTCACACTTCTAGCGGGACTATATACGCAGTATTTT
TRBV18	TRBJ2-1	few	.	CASSPDYEQFF	TGTGCCAGCTCACCCGACTATGAGCAGTTCTTC
TRBV10-3	TRBJ2-3	many	.	CAISDPKGPSTDTQYF	TGTGCCATCAGTGACCCTAAGGGACCTAGCACAGATACGCAGTATTTT
TRBV27	TRBJ1-1	.	TRBD1	CASSDRGLMNTEAFF	TGTGCCAGCAGCGACAGGGGGTTAATGAACACTGAAGCTTTCTTT
TRBV7-9	TRBJ2-1	.	.	CASSPSGTTHNEQFF	TGTGCCAGCAGCCCCTCGGGGACAACCCACAATGAGCAGTTCTTC
TRBV2	TRBJ1-1	many	.	CASSDSPTVNTEAFF	TGTGCCAGCAGTGATTCCCCGACGGTGAACACTGAAGCTTTCTTT
TRBV5-1	TRBJ2-7	many	TRBD1	CASSLALDRGTEQYF	TGCGCCAGCAGCTTGGCCTTGGACAGGGGGACCGAGCAGTACTTC
TRBV5-6	TRBJ2-7	many	TRBD1	CASRAGTGGYEQYF	TGTGCCAGCAGAGCCGGGACAGGGGGCTACGAGCAGTACTTC
TRBV12-3/TRBV12-4	TRBJ2-7	few	TRBD2	CASSPGLAGGEQYF	TGTGCCAGCAGTCCGGGACTAGCGGGAGGCGAGCAGTACTTC
TRBV5-1	TRBJ1-2	once	.	CASTFGGQGNTF	TGCGCCAGCACCTTCGGGGGGCAAGGGAACACCTTC
TRBV12-3/TRBV12-4	TRBJ1-2	many	.	CASSLEAQGYTF	TGTGCCAGCAGTTTAGAGGCGCAGGGCTACACCTTC
TRBV15	TRBJ2-1	medium-sized	TRBD1	CATSDRDVVRDEQFF	TGTGCCACCAGTGACAGGGACGTAGTTAGGGATGAGCAGTTCTTC
TRBV10-3	TRBJ2-1	many	TRBD2	CAIRASGGAHNEQFF	TGTGCCATCAGAGCTAGCGGGGGGGCACACAATGAGCAGTTCTTC
TRBV6-5	TRBJ2-3	many	TRBD2	CASSKTSGGATDTQYF	TGTGCCAGCAGTAAAACCAGCGGGGGGGCGACAGATACGCAGTATTTT
TRBV13	TRBJ2-5	.	.	CASSLGKPGLNQQYF	TGTGCCAGCAGCTTAGGAAAGCCAGGGCTCAATCAGCAGTACTTC
TRBV11-2	TRBJ1-5	many	TRBD1	CASSLGQGGDQPQHF	TGTGCCAGCAGCTTAGGACAGGGGGGAGATCAGCCCCAGCATTTT
TRBV2	TRBJ2-3	many	.	CASSDSRSSTDTQYF	TGTGCCAGCAGTGATTCGCGGTCTAGCACAGATACGCAGTATTTT
TRBV2	TRBJ1-5	.	TRBD1	CASRPGQGQETQHF	TGTGCCAGCAGACCGGGACAGGGGCAAGAGACCCAGCATTTT
TRBV10-2	TRBJ2-3	many	.	CASSDWGATDTQYF	TGCGCCAGCAGTGATTGGGGGGCCACAGATACGCAGTATTTT
TRBV19	TRBJ2-1	many	.	CASSIPLLGTEQFF	TGTGCCAGTAGTATCCCGCTACTAGGAACTGAGCAGTTCTTC
TRBV24-1	TRBJ2-1	medium-sized	.	CATSDYTGERDNEQFF	TGTGCCACCAGTGATTACACGGGGGAACGGGACAATGAGCAGTTCTTC